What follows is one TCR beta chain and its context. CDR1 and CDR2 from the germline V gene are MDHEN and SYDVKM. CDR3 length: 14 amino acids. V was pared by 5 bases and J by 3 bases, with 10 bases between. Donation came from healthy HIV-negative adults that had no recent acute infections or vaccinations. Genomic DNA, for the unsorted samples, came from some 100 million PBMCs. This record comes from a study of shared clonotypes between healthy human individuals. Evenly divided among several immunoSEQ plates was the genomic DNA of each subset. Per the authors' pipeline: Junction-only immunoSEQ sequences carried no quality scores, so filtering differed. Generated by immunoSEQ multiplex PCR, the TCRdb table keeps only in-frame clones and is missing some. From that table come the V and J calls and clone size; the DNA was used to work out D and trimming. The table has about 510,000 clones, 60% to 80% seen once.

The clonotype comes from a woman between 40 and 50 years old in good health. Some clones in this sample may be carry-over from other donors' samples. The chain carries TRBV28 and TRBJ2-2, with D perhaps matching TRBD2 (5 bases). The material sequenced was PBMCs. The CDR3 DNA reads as TGTGCCAGCAGTGCAACGGAGGACACCGGGGAGCTGTTTTTT. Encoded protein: CASSATEDTGELFF.